The 12 T cell receptor beta chains in this list originate from one sample, sequenced in a study of blood T cell repertoires in COVID-19. Sequencing used immunoSEQ multiplex PCR; TCRdb keeps in-frame clones, though not all of them. The sample contains tens of thousands of clones, 88% of which appear only once. The specimen sequenced was peripheral blood. These receptors all stem from a human donor in a cohort sampled during active COVID-19.

The chain employs TRBV2 and TRBJ1-2; no reliable D call. The CDR3 totals 14 residues. In germline, CDR1 is SNHLY, CDR2 FYNNEI. The germline V and J ends were trimmed by 4 bases and 8 bases, with 17 bases remaining between them. The CDR3, as DNA: TGTGCCAGCAGTGTCAACCCGGAGGGCTGGGGCTACACCTTC. It translates to CASSVNPEGWGYTF.

This chain uses TRBV7-2 with TRBJ2-7; no clear D gene. The CDR3 sequence is 15 residues long. Trimming shortened V by 5 bases and J by 0 bases, and 14 bases separated the two germline ends. Germline V gene lookup returns CDR1 SGHTA and CDR2 FQGNSA. The CDR3 is CASSPGRLSSYEQYF. The DNA of the CDR3 is TGTGCCAGCAGCCCAGGCAGGCTAAGCTCCTACGAGCAGTACTTC.

The chain links TRBV15 to TRBJ2-2; 8 positions match TRBD2. This CDR3 spans 18 amino acids. Trimming removed 3 bases from V and 4 bases from J; junction bases left unmatched: 13. CDR1 is LNHNV and CDR2 is YYDKDF in the germline V gene (reference sequence). The CDR3 nucleotides are TGTGCCACCAGCAGGGACACCGGGAGGGATGAAGGCACCGGGGAGCTGTTTTTT. It is translated as CATSRDTGRDEGTGELFF.

The chain combines TRBV10-3 with TRBJ1-1; D is uncertain. V was pared by 0 bases and J by 1 base, with 6 bases between. The germline CDR1 and CDR2 sequences are ENHRY and SYGVKD. CDR3 length: 14 residues. The CDR3, as DNA: TGTGCCATCAGTGAGTCGAGAGAGAACACTGAAGCTTTCTTT. As protein: CAISESRENTEAFF.

V usage is TRBV5-4 and J usage is TRBJ2-5; 11 nucleotides match TRBD2. With V trimmed by 4 bases and J by 3 bases, 8 bases remained unmatched. Germline CDR1 SGHNT, CDR2 YYREEE (reference sequence). The CDR3 is made up of 16 amino acids. The CDR3 reads CASSLNMGLAEETQYF. The CDR3 DNA reads as TGTGCCAGCAGCCTCAATATGGGACTAGCGGAAGAGACCCAGTACTTC.

The chain employs TRBV5-1 and TRBJ1-1; a possible D gene is TRBD1 (5 bases). The CDR3 covers 13 residues. The V gene's germline CDR1 is SGHRS and CDR2 YFSETQ. V shed 4 bases and J shed 1 base, with 8 bases lying between them. The CDR3 here is CASSITGNTEAFF. The CDR3 region has the DNA TGCGCCAGCAGCATAACAGGGAACACTGAAGCTTTCTTT.

The DNA for the CDR3 is TGTGCCTGGGAGCTAGCGGGGTGGGAGACCCAGTACTTC. This translates into CAWELAGWETQYF. The gene calls are TRBV30 and TRBJ2-5; 9 positions agree with TRBD2. The ends lost 5 bases at V and 5 bases at J; junction bases unmatched: 6. Germline lookup yields CDR1 GTSNPN and CDR2 SVGIG (reference sequence). This CDR3 comprises 13 residues.

The J gene is TRBJ2-6, the V gene TRBV30; TRBD2 might be the D (6 bases). Germline CDR1 GTSNPN, CDR2 SVGIG (reference sequence). Trimming removed 2 bases from V and 2 bases from J, with 7 bases in between. This CDR3 contains 14 residues. The CDR3 DNA is TGTGCCTGGAGTCGCGGGGCTGGGGCCAACGTCCTGACTTTC. Translated, it gives CAWSRGAGANVLTF. Based on the CDR3 plus reference TRBV30 and TRBJ2-6, the full variable domain is SQTIHQWPATLVQPVGSPLSLECTVEGTSNPNLYWYRQAAGRGLQLLFYSVGIGQISSEVPQNLSASRPQDRQFILSSKKLLLSDSGFYLCAWSRGAGANVLTFGAGSRLTVL.

The V gene is TRBV7-2, the J gene TRBJ1-5, with D perhaps TRBD1 (5 bases). This CDR3 is 14 amino acids long. The V gene lost 0 bases and the J gene lost 6 bases, with 9 bases spanning the gap. CDR1 and CDR2 (germline): SGHTA, FQGNSA. This CDR3 is CASSLAGVGQPQHF. The CDR3 DNA reads as TGTGCCAGCAGCTTAGCAGGGGTTGGTCAGCCCCAGCATTTT.

The chain has TRBV7-7 and TRBJ2-1; 9 bases line up with TRBD1. This CDR3 comprises 14 residues. J gave up 6 bases and V 5 bases, and 5 bases lay outside the gene matches. CDR1 is SSHAT, CDR2 FNYEAQ, per germline (reference sequence). DNA for the CDR3: TGTGCCAGCAGCGACCGGGACAGGGCCAATGAGCAGTTCTTC. Its protein is CASSDRDRANEQFF.

This sequence joins TRBV4-1 and TRBJ1-5; D might be TRBD1 (6 bases). This CDR3 is built from 17 residues. The V gene lost 2 bases and the J gene lost 4 bases, with 18 bases spanning the gap. Germline V gene sequence: CDR1 MGHRA, CDR2 YSYEKL. CDR3: CASSQTYDRFLNQPQHF. The DNA for the CDR3 is TGCGCCAGCAGCCAAACCTACGACAGGTTCCTAAATCAGCCCCAGCATTTT.

CDR3 sequence: CASSLEGQGNEQFF. CDR3 nucleotide sequence: TGTGCCAGCAGCTTAGAGGGACAGGGGAATGAGCAGTTCTTC. The rearrangement links TRBV7-6 to TRBJ2-1, with 10 bases fitting TRBD1. From germline, CDR1 is SGHVS and CDR2 FNYEAQ. The CDR3 length is 14 residues. V was pared by 1 base and J by 7 bases, with 1 base of the junction left unmatched.